This record covers a single T cell receptor beta chain. This clonotype was picked up a small number of times. Its antigen has not been determined. Per-base quality was not reported, and no clone a single base away is much larger than it. Reading from cysteine to phenylalanine, the CDR3 counts 17 amino acids. The DNA shown is the 51-base CDR3, in frame from base 1. V is reduced by 5 bases and J by 1 base, leaving a spacing of 19 bases between them. The library was built by means of RACE. The data were produced on a NextSeq 500. Library preparation attached unique molecular identifiers to individual cDNA molecules for quantitative, reproducible TCR counting. Both TCR alpha and TCR beta chains were sequenced from each blood RNA sample. In the paper's pipeline: Samples had a median of roughly 98,000 TCRs, with a range from roughly 23,224 to 750,000. The Decombinator software suite was used to annotate the V, J and CDR3 of the TCR reads. To make PS versus PT1 abundance plots, every sample was subsampled to the same number of TCRs (28,000). Expanded TCRs were defined as absent before sensitization and observed at least eight times at the 2-week time point. TCRdb itself trimmed the public reads at Q25 with fastp, ran MiXCR and retained productive beta chains. Identical CDR3 protein sequences are pooled into one entry, listed with their most common genes and DNA. TCRdb's processing, not the authors' own work, is the source of the V and J calls. Counted in this sample were 300,000 to 450,000 distinct CDR3 sequences; 4.5% to 7% of them appeared once. Over 7% of the sample is held by the ten biggest clonotypes.

The data stem from a study of human T cells and chemical hapten exposure (dated by TCRdb to the early 2020s). Background for the entire study: For sensitization, 2% DPC in acetone was applied to a 2 cm by 2 cm area of upper inner arm skin. The patient cohort, mostly female, included alopecia areata with under or over 50% scalp involvement, alopecia totalis and alopecia universalis. Blood was sampled from patients pre-sensitization (week 0) and at 2, 6 and about 24 weeks after DPC sensitization. Around 30 alopecia patients provided blood for TCR sequencing at one to four time points (pre-sensitization, 2, 6 and 24 weeks). Libraries were pooled for sequencing, and per-sample TCR yields varied mainly because of small differences in library volumes within the pool. The study tracked peripheral blood TCR repertoire changes in vivo during primary and secondary sensitization to the hapten diphenylcyclopropenone (DPC) in alopecia patients. Weekly therapeutic DPC doses were additionally applied to the scalp of patients throughout the roughly 22-week study period. Patch testing was performed on the upper back with Finn chambers containing 0.01% DPC, and the patch tests were scored after 6 days according to International Contact Dermatitis Research Group standards. Overall study outcomes, separate from this receptor: Alopecia, a presumed autoimmune disease, was present in all patients, so the immune response of the patients might differ from that of healthy individuals. DPC sensitization did not change the number of TCRs with a frequency above 1 in 1000, and there was no evidence of changes in global repertoire structure. Repeated subsampling changed both the strength of the expansion versus patch-test correlation and the threshold at which the correlation became significant. A positive correlation was found between the number of PT1 expanded TCRs and patch test score, with significance reached at thresholds 8, 16 and 32 but not 4. Expanded TCRs formed significantly more large CDR3 similarity clusters than pre-sensitization or healthy control sets, consistent with antigen-driven responses.

This specimen's time point label, interpreted: pre-sensitization, week 0. The sample's treatment or condition label, decoded: therapeutic diphenylcyclopropenone sensitization with weekly scalp DPC. At every patch-test visit, the blood draw took place before the patch test was put on. To be eligible, patients had to be aged 18 to 70, diagnosed with alopecia and judged suitable for DPC therapy, while pregnant patients were excluded. Unfractionated whole blood was collected in Tempus Blood RNA tubes, and total RNA was extracted from that blood. The clonotype was recovered from a woman aged 18-30 years with alopecia areata. Some clones in this sample may be carry-over from other donors' samples. The sample here was whole blood, taken in connection with sensitization to the hapten diphenylcyclopropenone (DPC). The sequence links TRBV12-3 or TRBV12-4 to TRBJ2-3, with a tentative D gene TRBD2 over 6 matching bases. Here is the DNA: TGTGCCAGCAGTCAAGGGACTTCCTCTGCCGGCACAGATACGCAGTATTTT. It encodes CASSQGTSSAGTDTQYF.